The sample holds many counts of the clone carrying this T cell receptor beta chain. Its antigen is currently unknown. The donors were all healthy and Caucasian. TCRdb re-called the 5' RACE reads with MiXCR, one entry per CDR3 protein. The sample lists about 660,000 distinct CDR3 sequences; over 8.5% were seen once. J lost 5 bases, V lost 4 bases, and 12 bases had no gene match. Per germline, CDR1 SGHKS and CDR2 YYEKEE (reference sequence). The CDR3 runs to 17 residues. The data were obtained in a study of identical twins. General observations from the study: Zero-insertion analyses were open to partial confounding by invariant MAIT and iNKT cells. Twin pairs had excess sharing that was weaker in beta out-of-frame sequences.

Another study also made use of these data, one on yellow fever vaccine responses in identical twins. That paper states: Vaccine-induced T cell responses in twins were reportedly observed to appear partly convergent, partly personalized.

This clonotype was sampled from a woman under 30 in good health. The source material was PBMCs. The chain has TRBV5-5 and TRBJ2-1; 10 positions match TRBD1. The CDR3 region has the DNA TGTGCCAGCAGCCCGCCGGGACAGGGGTTGTCGAACAATGAGCAGTTCTTC. Translating gives CASSPPGQGLSNNEQFF.